Presented here are 15 T cell receptor beta chains from one specimen sequenced in a study of cytomegalovirus exposure and HLA in healthy donors (TCRdb year 2017). To prepare the library, the immunoSEQ multiplex PCR assay was applied. A mixture of 60 forward primers for TCR Vbeta segments and 13 reverse primers for TCR Jbeta segments was used in the multiplex PCR. TCRdb provides this immuneACCESS table in a form limited to in-frame rearrangements. Some clones are lacking; in checked studies, under half of them reflect an unresolved V gene, and why the rest are absent is not known. The sample includes approximately 100,000 clones, with roughly 80% observed a single time. Jointly, the top ten make up more than 4.5% of the sample. Sequencing input: PBMCs. Every receptor here comes from a female donor in good health and CMV-seropositive.

The V call is TRBV30, the J call TRBJ2-3; 14 bases match TRBD2. The CDR3 is made up of 18 amino acids. Germline V gene sequence: CDR1 GTSNPN, CDR2 SVGIG (reference sequence). The V and J ends lost 2 bases and 1 base, in that order; junction bases with no gene match: 8. The CDR3 is CAWSTGLAGVGGTDTQYF. CDR3 DNA sequence: TGTGCCTGGAGTACGGGACTAGCGGGAGTGGGTGGCACAGATACGCAGTATTTT.

The rearrangement joins TRBV28 to TRBJ1-2; no clear D gene. Germline CDR1 reads MDHEN; CDR2 reads SYDVKM. The CDR3 length is 14 residues. With 2 bases removed from V and 3 bases from J, the gap between germline ends came to 10 bases. This CDR3 is CASSLTSAYYGYTF. CDR3 nucleotides: TGTGCCAGCAGTTTAACATCCGCCTACTATGGCTACACCTTC.

The gene calls are TRBV6-5 and TRBJ1-2; 7 bases match TRBD1. The germline CDR1 and CDR2 sequences are MNHEY and SVGAGI. V was pared by 1 base and J by 0 bases, with 2 bases of the junction left unmatched. This CDR3 comprises 15 residues. CDR3 protein: CASSYLTGSNYGYTF. The DNA of the CDR3 is TGTGCCAGCAGTTACTTGACAGGGTCTAACTATGGCTACACCTTC.

The chain carries TRBV6-1 and TRBJ2-1; TRBD2 aligns across 10 bases. Germline loops: CDR1 MNHNS, CDR2 SASEGT. J was trimmed by 1 base and V by 4 bases; bases with no gene match: 4. There are 16 residues in the CDR3. The CDR3 coding sequence is TGTGCCAGCAGTGTATCTAGCGGGAGTTCCTACAATGAGCAGTTCTTC. This codes for CASSVSSGSSYNEQFF.

Only a few counts were recorded for this clone. J is TRBJ1-2 and V is TRBV4-1; 8 nucleotides agree with TRBD1. Germline CDR1 is MGHRA and CDR2 is YSYEKL. The CDR3 extends over 15 amino acids. J lost 4 bases, V lost 3 bases, and 7 bases had no gene match. The CDR3 coding sequence is TGCGCCAGCAGCCAGGCAAACAGGGGGGCCTATGGCTACACCTTC. Translation gives CASSQANRGAYGYTF.

The chain combines TRBV28 with TRBJ2-3; 7 nucleotides line up with TRBD1. V dropped 2 bases and J dropped 4; count of bases not matched to a gene: 6. This CDR3 has 15 residues. Per the germline V gene, CDR1 is MDHEN and CDR2 is SYDVKM. CDR3 nucleotides: TGTGCCAGCAGTTTAACAGGGGATTGGTCAGATACGCAGTATTTT. The encoded protein is CASSLTGDWSDTQYF.

This clone appeared a few times. This sequence joins TRBV10-1 and TRBJ2-3; D gene ambiguous. The V end lost 6 bases, the J end lost 0 bases, and 10 bases lay between the germline ends. The CDR3 extends over 14 amino acids. Germline CDR1 is WNHNN and CDR2 is SYGVQD (reference sequence). In DNA, the CDR3 is TGCGCCAGCAGAGTCCTTACTAGCACAGATACGCAGTATTTT. Protein product: CASRVLTSTDTQYF.

This clone was recorded once. The V gene is TRBV28, the J gene TRBJ1-6, with 8 bases identical to TRBD1. The ends lost 6 bases at V and 6 bases at J; junction bases unmatched: 13. This CDR3 is 17 amino acids long. CDR1 and CDR2 (germline): MDHEN, SYDVKM. The CDR3 loop reads CASRSHIGTGSNSPLHF. CDR3 bases: TGTGCCAGCAGATCCCACATCGGGACAGGCAGTAATTCACCCCTCCACTTT.

The V and J genes are TRBV5-6 and TRBJ2-7; 10 bases align to TRBD2. Germline V gives CDR1 SGHDT, CDR2 YYEEEE. This CDR3 has 16 residues. Germline trimming cut 2 bases from V and 0 bases from J; bases unmatched to any gene: 5. The CDR3 loop is CASSFPGTSVSYEQYF. The CDR3 DNA is TGTGCCAGCAGCTTCCCCGGGACTAGCGTCTCCTACGAGCAGTACTTC.

J is TRBJ2-7 and V is TRBV5-4; maybe TRBD2 (6 bases). The germline gives CDR1 SGHNT, CDR2 YYREEE (reference sequence). The CDR3 sequence is 13 residues long. Trimming took off 7 bases at V and 4 bases at J, with 15 bases between the two ends. CDR3 in DNA: TGTGCCAGCGCCGGGGGAGCAGAATACGAGCAGTACTTC. Residues: CASAGGAEYEQYF. Based on the CDR3 plus reference TRBV5-4 and TRBJ2-7, the full variable domain is ETGVTQSPTHLIKTRGQQVTLRCSSQSGHNTVSWYQQALGQGPQFIFQYYREEENGRGNFPPRFSGLQFPNYSSELNVNALELDDSALYLCASAGGAEYEQYFGPGTRLTVT.

The chain recombines TRBV6-5 with TRBJ2-7; 7 bases are shared with TRBD1. Germline V CDR1 and CDR2: MNHEY, SVGAGI. The CDR3 has 14 amino acids. V trimming: 5 bases; J trimming: 1 base; junction bases outside the gene matches: 5. Here the CDR3 reads CASSPRQGSYEQYF. The CDR3 DNA reads as TGTGCCAGCAGTCCGAGACAGGGATCCTACGAGCAGTACTTC.

The CDR3 coding sequence is TGTGCCAGCTCCCGGGACAGGCTGACAACTAATGAAAAACTGTTTTTT. Translated: CASSRDRLTTNEKLFF. This rearrangement joins TRBV18 to TRBJ1-4; 8 bases match TRBD1. The CDR3 runs to 16 residues. J gave up 0 bases and V 6 bases, and 6 bases lay outside the gene matches. Germline-derived CDR1 and CDR2 are KGHSH and LQKENI.

V is TRBV28 and J is TRBJ2-5; 9 nucleotides agree with TRBD2. The CDR3 has 14 residues. After removal of 6 bases from V and 1 base from J, the junction contained 3 bases not matched to a gene. In germline, CDR1 is MDHEN, CDR2 SYDVKM. CDR3 in amino acids: CASRLAGSQETQYF. The CDR3 nucleotides are TGTGCCAGCAGGCTAGCGGGATCCCAAGAGACCCAGTACTTC.

V and J are TRBV27 and TRBJ1-1; 7 nucleotides match TRBD1. The CDR3 loop spans 14 amino acids. Germline CDR1 and CDR2: MNHEY and SMNVEV (reference sequence). Losses at the gene ends were 2 bases for V and 7 bases for J; bases not matched to a gene: 7. The CDR3 DNA reads as TGTGCCAGCAGTTTAGGGATCCGGACAGGTGAAGCTTTCTTT. This sequence encodes CASSLGIRTGEAFF.

This chain connects TRBV19 to TRBJ2-3, with D tentatively TRBD1 (7 bases). The CDR3 spans 14 residues. CDR1 is LNHDA and CDR2 is SQIVND in the germline V gene (reference sequence). V lost 7 bases and J 0 bases, leaving 11 bases between the germline ends. CDR3 in amino acids: CASNQGGSTDTQYF. DNA for the CDR3: TGTGCCAGTAATCAGGGGGGAAGCACAGATACGCAGTATTTT.